These 18 T cell receptor beta chains share one sample of origin, sequenced in a study of cytomegalovirus exposure and HLA in healthy donors. Vbeta (60) and Jbeta (13) primers were used in the PCR. Using immunoSEQ multiplex PCR, the repertoire was profiled, and TCRdb retains in-frame clones only, with some absent. This sample's table reports about 70,000 clones. The sample was PBMCs. These receptors came from a female donor in good health and CMV-seropositive.

V gene TRBV6-5 combines with J gene TRBJ2-7; 9 nucleotides agree with TRBD2. Germline CDR1 MNHEY, CDR2 SVGAGI. J was trimmed by 4 bases and V by 5 bases; bases with no gene match: 6. CDR3 length equals 14 residues. CDR3 sequence reads: CASSPLAGDYEQYF. The DNA of the CDR3 is TGTGCCAGCAGTCCTTTAGCGGGAGATTACGAGCAGTACTTC.

The chain couples TRBV7-2 to TRBJ2-5; 9 positions match TRBD1. CDR1 and CDR2 (germline): SGHTA, FQGNSA. This CDR3 is 14 amino acids long. V lost 5 bases, J lost 5 bases, and 6 bases stayed unmatched. This CDR3 is CASSAGQGTETQYF. Here the CDR3 DNA reads TGTGCCAGCAGCGCCGGACAGGGGACGGAGACCCAGTACTTC.

This chain joins TRBV11-2 and TRBJ1-1, with D unclear. Germline CDR1 is SGHAT and CDR2 is FQNNGV. The length of the CDR3 is 12 residues. Trimming shortened V by 5 bases and J by 1 base, and 5 bases separated the two germline ends. The CDR3 nucleotides are TGTGCCAGCAGCCCATGGAACACTGAAGCTTTCTTT. Its translation: CASSPWNTEAFF. Combining the CDR3 with reference TRBV11-2 and TRBJ1-1 gives the whole variable domain EAGVAQSPRYKIIEKRQSVAFWCNPISGHATLYWYQQILGQGPKLLIQFQNNGVVDDSQLPKDRFSAERLKGVDSTLKIQPAKLEDSAVYLCASSPWNTEAFFGQGTRLTVV.

The chain recombines TRBV5-6 with TRBJ1-2, with a possible D match to TRBD1 (5 bases). Trimming shortened V by 5 bases and J by 8 bases, and 13 bases separated the two germline ends. The CDR3 covers 12 residues. Germline V gives CDR1 SGHDT, CDR2 YYEEEE. The CDR3 is CASRIGALGYTF. Written as DNA, the CDR3 is TGTGCCAGCAGGATAGGGGCGCTCGGCTACACCTTC.

The chain combines TRBV4-3 with TRBJ2-7; D uncertain. CDR1 LGHNA and CDR2 YSLEER come from the germline V gene. Trimming pared 2 bases from V and 2 bases from J, leaving 13 bases between. CDR3 size: 15 residues. The CDR3 sequence: CASSQQIRSAYEQYF. The CDR3, as DNA: TGCGCCAGCAGCCAACAGATAAGGAGCGCCTACGAGCAGTACTTC.

This rearrangement joins TRBV7-2 to TRBJ2-5; D not certain. This CDR3 has 13 residues. Germline V gives CDR1 SGHTA, CDR2 FQGNSA. The V end lost 4 bases, the J end lost 1 base, and 7 bases lay between the germline ends. Here the CDR3 DNA reads TGTGCCAGCAGCTCTCCCCCCCAAGAGACCCAGTACTTC. Translating it yields CASSSPPQETQYF.

The V gene is TRBV18, the J gene TRBJ2-3; possibly TRBD2 for D (5 bases). Germline CDR1 reads KGHSH; CDR2 reads LQKENI. V lost 6 bases, J lost 8 bases, and 12 bases lay in between. CDR3 length: 12 amino acids. The CDR3 bases are TGTGCCAGCTCGTCCGACCGGGGTACGCAGTATTTT. Translated: CASSSDRGTQYF.

The chain is built from TRBV27 and TRBJ2-6; a possible D gene is TRBD1 (6 bases). CDR3 length: 15 amino acids. V lost 6 bases, J lost 0 bases, and 9 bases lay in between. Looked up from germline, CDR1 is MNHEY and CDR2 is SMNVEV (reference sequence). The CDR3 protein is CASSPGVSGANVLTF. The CDR3 nucleotides read TGTGCCAGCAGCCCAGGGGTCTCTGGGGCCAACGTCCTGACTTTC.

The chain has TRBV13 and TRBJ2-3; a possible D gene is TRBD1 (6 bases). CDR3 length: 13 amino acids. Trimming shortened V by 5 bases and J by 4 bases, and 10 bases separated the two germline ends. The germline V gene encodes CDR1 PRHDT and CDR2 FYEKMQ (reference sequence). This CDR3 is CASSPRQADTQYF. DNA of the CDR3: TGTGCCAGCAGCCCCCGACAGGCAGATACGCAGTATTTT.

V usage is TRBV27 and J usage is TRBJ2-5; 8 bases are a match to TRBD1. Germline CDR1 and CDR2: MNHEY and SMNVEV (reference sequence). V dropped 5 bases and J dropped 3; count of bases not matched to a gene: 11. This CDR3 comprises 16 residues. The CDR3: CASSPRRTGKKETQYF. The CDR3 nucleotides read TGTGCCAGCAGTCCTCGACGGACAGGGAAGAAAGAGACCCAGTACTTC.

V gene TRBV6-6 combines with J gene TRBJ1-1; D unclear. The CDR3 consists of 14 residues. V was cut by 5 bases and J by 0 bases, with 10 bases left in between. Germline CDR1 MNHNY, CDR2 SVGAGI (reference sequence). CDR3 DNA: TGTGCCAGCAGTAAACTTCTTATGAACACTGAAGCTTTCTTT. Translation: CASSKLLMNTEAFF.

J is TRBJ1-5 and V is TRBV25-1, with TRBD1 matching over 9 bases. The CDR3 is 15 residues long. The junction had 4 bases not matched to a gene; V was cut back by 3 bases and J by 4 bases. Germline CDR1 reads MGHDK; CDR2 reads SYGVNS. CDR3 DNA: TGTGCCAGCAGTGACGGACAGGGGATAAATCAGCCCCAGCATTTT. Protein: CASSDGQGINQPQHF. Looking up the rest from reference TRBV25-1 and TRBJ1-5 gives the full variable domain: EADIYQTPRYLVIGTGKKITLECSQTMGHDKMYWYQQDPGMELHLIHYSYGVNSTEKGDLSSESTVSRIRTEHFPLTLESARPSHTSQYLCASSDGQGINQPQHFGDGTRLSIL.

This sequence joins TRBV19 and TRBJ2-2; no firm D call. CDR3 length: 12 amino acids. The ends were cut back, 9 bases at V and 5 bases at J, with 10 bases in the middle. Germline V gene data show CDR1 as LNHDA and CDR2 as SQIVND (reference sequence). CDR3 coding DNA: TGTGCCAGCGCCTTCGAGACCGGGGAGCTGTTTTTT. Encoded protein: CASAFETGELFF. The entire variable domain, with the rest obtained from reference TRBV19 and TRBJ2-2, is as follows: DGGITQSPKYLFRKEGQNVTLSCEQNLNHDAMYWYRQDPGQGLRLIYYSQIVNDFQKGDIAEGYSVSREKKESFPLTVTSAQKNPTAFYLCASAFETGELFFGEGSRLTVL.

V usage is TRBV5-1 and J usage is TRBJ2-1; 10 bases agree with TRBD1. The germline gives CDR1 SGHRS, CDR2 YFSETQ. The V and J ends lost 3 bases and 7 bases, in that order; junction bases with no gene match: 1. This CDR3 has 13 residues. The CDR3 protein is CASSWTGGNEQFF. For the CDR3, the DNA is TGCGCCAGCAGCTGGACAGGGGGAAATGAGCAGTTCTTC.

The chain carries TRBV29-1 and TRBJ2-3; TRBD1 matches at 8 bases. There are 16 residues in the CDR3. In germline, CDR1 is SQVTM, CDR2 ANQGSEA. V dropped 3 bases and J dropped 4; count of bases not matched to a gene: 12. Here the CDR3 reads CSVDAGQGFNPDTQYF. DNA for the CDR3: TGCAGCGTTGATGCCGGACAGGGCTTCAACCCAGATACGCAGTATTTT.

The rearrangement uses TRBV19 and TRBJ1-2, with a tentative D call TRBD1 (6 bases). V was cut by 4 bases and J by 9 bases, with 21 bases left in between. The CDR3 runs to 15 residues. Germline CDR1 and CDR2: LNHDA and SQIVND (reference sequence). The CDR3 reads CASSRLAGEYLRYTF. In nucleotides, the CDR3 is TGTGCCAGTAGTAGGCTGGCAGGGGAGTATTTGCGCTACACCTTC.

The chain uses TRBV10-1 and TRBJ2-1, with D perhaps TRBD1 (6 bases). This CDR3 has 15 amino acids. Germline V CDR1 and CDR2: WNHNN, SYGVQD (reference sequence). The V end was cut by 6 bases, the J end by 8 bases, with 20 bases between. The CDR3 sequence: CASSGPQGRLDEQFF. Written as DNA, the CDR3 is TGCGCCAGCAGCGGACCACAGGGTCGGCTCGATGAGCAGTTCTTC.

The V and J genes are TRBV6-1 and TRBJ2-1, with D possibly being TRBD2 (6 bases). The CDR3 covers 15 residues. Germline V gives CDR1 MNHNS, CDR2 SASEGT. Trimming cost V 1 base and J 9 bases, with 16 bases left between them. This CDR3 reads CASSEEIGSTAEQFF. The DNA for the CDR3 is TGTGCCAGCAGTGAAGAAATCGGGAGTACGGCTGAGCAGTTCTTC.